This T cell receptor beta chain was sequenced for a study of patients and donors after allogeneic stem cell transplantation. The CDR3 is made up of 13 amino acids. The V gene's germline CDR1 is SQVTM and CDR2 ANQGSEA. V lost 5 bases, J lost 4 bases, and 12 bases lay in between. From the RT-PCR reads, TCRdb called clonotypes with MiXCR, one entry per CDR3 protein. The sample yields a few hundred thousand distinct CDR3 sequences, roughly an eighth seen once. This TCR derives from a human donor who was either an allogeneic HSCT recipient or a stem cell or donor lymphocyte infusion donor (not recorded which). It is not recorded whose cells these are; they may come from a transplant donor. The source material was blood, either unsorted or a sorted T cell fraction (not recorded which). This rearrangement joins TRBV29-1 to TRBJ1-5, with D hard to call. CDR3 coding DNA: TGCAGCGTTTTCCCAGGCGGAAATCAGCCCCAGCATTTT. Its protein is CSVFPGGNQPQHF.